This section outlines one T cell receptor (beta chain) sequence together with its context. Its specificity is unknown. In germline, CDR1 is SGHRS, CDR2 YFSETQ. V dropped 5 bases and J dropped 7; count of bases not matched to a gene: 15. The CDR3 has 16 residues. The sample originates from a study of T cell responses to AZD1222 COVID-19 vaccine. Overall study context: Second-dose schedules of about 4 or about 12 weeks were combined.

Study outcomes and limitations: Baseline antibody screening turned up just six or seven seropositive AZD1222 recipients. Donors skewed white British and female; clonal diversity was possibly underestimated.

Using immunoSEQ multiplex PCR, the repertoire was profiled, and TCRdb retains in-frame clones only, with some absent. The table records roughly 180,000 clones, 90% of them present only once. The specimen comprised peripheral blood, sampled on day 0 of AZD1222 vaccination. This receptor was obtained from an adult in good health. This sequence joins TRBV5-1 and TRBJ1-5, with 7 bases that match TRBD1. CDR3 in amino acids: CASRQARQGELQPQHF. The CDR3 DNA reads as TGCGCCAGCAGACAAGCGAGACAGGGTGAGCTCCAGCCCCAGCATTTT.